This T cell receptor beta chain derives from a study of regulatory T cells in long-lasting Graves disease. Assembly of TCR beta libraries relied on iRepertoire HTBI primers together with Arm-PCR of CDR3 regions. TCRdb recomputed calls from the multiplex PCR reads with MiXCR, one row per CDR3 protein. The table has around 400,000 distinct CDR3 sequences, roughly 24% seen once. This clonotype was observed at least ten times. The time point denotes: persistent/refractory GD, antithyroid drugs over 5 years with positive TRAb. After RNA was extracted from PBMCs, the TCR library was made from it. Germline lookup yields CDR1 MNHNS and CDR2 SASEGT. The CDR3 contains 14 residues. Trimming took off 6 bases at V and 3 bases at J, with 11 bases between the two ends.

The chain has TRBV6-1 and TRBJ2-2; D may be TRBD1 (5 bases). This clonotype was obtained from a woman aged 40 to 49 with Graves disease. The material was peripheral blood mononuclear cells (PBMCs), obtained when the disease was refractory, from a patient treated with antithyroid drugs. The CDR3 loop reads CASRPGKDTGELFF. The CDR3, as DNA: TGTGCCAGCAGACCAGGGAAAGACACCGGGGAGCTGTTTTTT.